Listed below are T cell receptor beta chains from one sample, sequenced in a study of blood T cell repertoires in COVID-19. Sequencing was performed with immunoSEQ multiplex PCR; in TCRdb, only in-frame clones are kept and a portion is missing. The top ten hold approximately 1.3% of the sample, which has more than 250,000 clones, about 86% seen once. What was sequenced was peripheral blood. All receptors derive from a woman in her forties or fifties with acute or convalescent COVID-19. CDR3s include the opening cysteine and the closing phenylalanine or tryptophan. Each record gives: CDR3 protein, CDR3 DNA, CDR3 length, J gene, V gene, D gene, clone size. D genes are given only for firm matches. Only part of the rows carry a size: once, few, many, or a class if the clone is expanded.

CDR3: CASSPANRPSSNEQFF
DNA: TGTGCCAGTAGTCCAGCAAACAGGCCCTCTTCGAATGAGCAGTTCTTC
length: 16
J: TRBJ2-1
V: TRBV19
D: .
size: .

CDR3: CATSRREAVTSGKKTQYF
DNA: TGTGCCACCAGCAGAAGAGAAGCGGTGACTAGCGGGAAGAAGACCCAGTACTTC
length: 18
J: TRBJ2-5
V: TRBV15
D: TRBD2
size: .

CDR3: CAISEGTVLNEKLFF
DNA: TGTGCCATCAGTGAGGGGACAGTCCTTAATGAAAAACTGTTTTTT
length: 15
J: TRBJ1-4
V: TRBV10-3
D: TRBD1
size: .

CDR3: CASSPGSGLREKLFF
DNA: TGTGCCAGCTCACCCGGGAGCGGCCTGCGTGAAAAACTGTTTTTT
length: 15
J: TRBJ1-4
V: TRBV18
D: .
size: .

CDR3: CASSLPGTQETQYF
DNA: TGTGCCAGCAGCTTACCCGGGACACAAGAGACCCAGTACTTC
length: 14
J: TRBJ2-5
V: TRBV25-1
D: .
size: .

CDR3: CAISDGGSDEAFF
DNA: TGTGCCATCAGTGACGGGGGTAGCGATGAAGCTTTCTTT
length: 13
J: TRBJ1-1
V: TRBV10-3
D: .
size: .

CDR3: CATSDRQSTGGTEAFF
DNA: TGTGCCACCAGTGATCGCCAATCTACAGGGGGGACTGAAGCTTTCTTT
length: 16
J: TRBJ1-1
V: TRBV24-1
D: TRBD1
size: .

CDR3: CASSSDSYGYTF
DNA: TGTGCCAGCAGCTCGGACAGTTATGGCTACACCTTC
length: 12
J: TRBJ1-2
V: TRBV5-4
D: .
size: once

CDR3: CASTGGAGAHQPQHF
DNA: TGTGCCAGCACCGGGGGGGCGGGGGCCCATCAGCCCCAGCATTTT
length: 15
J: TRBJ1-5
V: TRBV6-5
D: .
size: once

CDR3: CASSMREGLYEQYF
DNA: TGTGCCAGCAGCATGCGGGAGGGACTCTACGAGCAGTACTTC
length: 14
J: TRBJ2-7
V: TRBV7-8
D: TRBD2
size: .

CDR3: CASSLGGSGVSQYF
DNA: TGTGCCAGCAGCTTGGGCGGTTCGGGGGTGTCCCAGTACTTC
length: 14
J: TRBJ2-5
V: TRBV5-6
D: .
size: .

CDR3: CASSRYSEAFF
DNA: TGTGCCAGCAGCCGATACAGTGAAGCTTTCTTT
length: 11
J: TRBJ1-1
V: TRBV2
D: .
size: .

CDR3: CASSDDGTGVNTGELFF
DNA: TGTGCCAGCAGTGACGACGGGACAGGAGTAAACACCGGGGAGCTGTTTTTT
length: 17
J: TRBJ2-2
V: TRBV6-4
D: TRBD1
size: once

CDR3: CASSSTSGEVGELFF
DNA: TGCGCCAGCAGCTCTACTAGCGGGGAGGTCGGGGAGCTGTTTTTT
length: 15
J: TRBJ2-2
V: TRBV5-1
D: TRBD2
size: once

CDR3: CASSDYTGPGGNSPLHF
DNA: TGTGCCAGCAGTGACTACACCGGGCCCGGGGGTAATTCACCCCTCCACTTT
length: 17
J: TRBJ1-6
V: TRBV6-1
D: .
size: .

CDR3: CASSDRGRDTQYF
DNA: TGCGCCAGCAGCGATCGGGGGAGAGATACGCAGTATTTT
length: 13
J: TRBJ2-3
V: TRBV5-1
D: .
size: .

CDR3: CAIRSGAGTYGYTF
DNA: TGTGCCATCAGGTCAGGGGCCGGTACCTATGGCTACACCTTC
length: 14
J: TRBJ1-2
V: TRBV10-3
D: .
size: .

CDR3: CASSQIGTGGNNYGYTF
DNA: TGTGCCAGCAGCCAGATCGGGACAGGGGGCAACAACTATGGCTACACCTTC
length: 17
J: TRBJ1-2
V: TRBV28
D: TRBD1
size: .

CDR3: CASSYFDRGTEAFF
DNA: TGTGCCAGCAGTTACTTCGACAGGGGCACTGAAGCTTTCTTT
length: 14
J: TRBJ1-1
V: TRBV6-5
D: TRBD1
size: .

CDR3: CAISESGGETGNTIYF
DNA: TGTGCCATCAGTGAGTCAGGAGGGGAAACTGGAAACACCATATATTTT
length: 16
J: TRBJ1-3
V: TRBV10-3
D: .
size: .

CDR3: CASSPRQGGNTDTQYF
DNA: TGTGCCAGCAGCCCACGACAGGGCGGGAACACAGATACGCAGTATTTT
length: 16
J: TRBJ2-3
V: TRBV7-2
D: .
size: .

CDR3: CAARGRNAVETQYF
DNA: TGTGCCGCCAGGGGACGTAACGCCGTGGAGACCCAGTACTTC
length: 14
J: TRBJ2-5
V: TRBV6-5
D: .
size: once

CDR3: CASSSDSNQPQHF
DNA: TGTGCCAGCAGCTCAGACAGTAATCAGCCCCAGCATTTT
length: 13
J: TRBJ1-5
V: TRBV7-2
D: .
size: .

CDR3: CASSVPQSGRRANVLTF
DNA: TGTGCCAGCAGCGTACCTCAGAGCGGGCGTAGGGCCAACGTCCTGACTTTC
length: 17
J: TRBJ2-6
V: TRBV9
D: .
size: few